These 5 T cell receptor beta chains came from one sample sequenced in a study of metastatic and nonmetastatic thyroid tumors. TCRdb re-called clones via MiXCR from the PCR reads. The sample carries some 40,000 clones, approximately 20% recorded once. Thyroid surgery had not been preceded by any treatment in any patient. Sequences were obtained from blood. All receptors derive from a female donor with papillary thyroid cancer or a benign thyroid nodule (not recorded which). Some clones in this sample may be carry-over from other donors' samples.

This clone has ten or more counts. V usage is TRBV7-2 and J usage is TRBJ1-2; TRBD1 matches at 8 bases. With 6 bases clipped from V and 5 bases from J, the junction kept 8 bases outside the gene matches. The CDR3 runs 14 residues. Per germline, CDR1 SGHTA and CDR2 FQGNSA. The CDR3 loop reads CASSPLGQGYGYTF. CDR3 DNA: TGTGCCAGCAGTCCGCTCGGACAGGGATATGGCTACACCTTC.

This clone was detected a few times. The junction shows a germline mismatch at one end, possibly a read error. This chain uses TRBV28 with TRBJ2-3, with 12 bases that match TRBD2. The length of the CDR3 is 14 residues. The germline V gene encodes CDR1 MDHEN and CDR2 SYDVKM. CDR3 nucleotide sequence: TGTTCCAGTCGACTAGCGGGAGCTTCAGATACGCAGTATTTT. It translates to CSSRLAGASDTQYF.

This clone was seen ten or more times. J is TRBJ1-3 and V is TRBV4-2; D is uncertain. CDR1 and CDR2 (germline): LGHNA, YNFKEQ. The CDR3 is made up of 15 amino acids. The V end was cut by 1 base, the J end by 2 bases, with 9 bases between. As DNA, the CDR3 is TGTGCCAGCAGCCAAGCCATCCAAGCTGGAAACACCATATATTTT. This encodes CASSQAIQAGNTIYF.

The rearrangement uses TRBV4-1 and TRBJ2-5; 9 bases agree with TRBD2. The junction had 16 bases not matched to a gene; V was cut back by 0 bases and J by 11 bases. CDR1 is MGHRA, CDR2 YSYEKL, per germline. CDR3 length: 17 residues. CDR3 nucleotide sequence: TGCGCCAGCAGCCAAGAGTTCGCGGGAGGGCCGAGAGAGAAACAGTACTTC. It encodes CASSQEFAGGPREKQYF.

This clone occurred many times. The V call is TRBV6-1, the J call TRBJ2-3, with a tentative D call TRBD1 (5 bases). Germline V gene sequence: CDR1 MNHNS, CDR2 SASEGT. Trimming cost V 8 bases and J 0 bases, with 12 bases left between them. The CDR3 covers 14 residues. In DNA form, the CDR3 reads TGTGCCAGCGTAAGGGGATCTAGCACAGATACGCAGTATTTT. Protein sequence: CASVRGSSTDTQYF.